In its sample, the clone carrying this T cell receptor (beta chain) was seen a few times. Data came from immunoSEQ multiplex PCR; TCRdb stores just in-frame clones and leaves some out. The repertoire holds tens of thousands of clones, with less than 90% as singletons. This sample stems from a study of sequential checkpoint blockade in melanoma. Study background: Arm A got nivolumab then ipilimumab; arm B the reverse, 1:1. Maintenance nivolumab came after either treatment sequence.

Per germline, CDR1 MDHEN and CDR2 SYDVKM. The CDR3 has 11 amino acids. V lost 6 bases and J 7 bases, leaving 4 bases between the germline ends. Treatment indicated: randomized to nivolumab then ipilimumab (arm A) or the reverse (arm B). Live CD3+CD8+ CD19− CD56− cells were sorted from PBMCs. The receptor was derived from a human donor with melanoma. Here the sequenced sample was CD8+ T cells sorted from blood (inferred from file names), taken from a patient given nivolumab and ipilimumab in sequence. The gene calls are TRBV28 and TRBJ1-6, with no clear D. The CDR3: CASSYNSPLHF. The CDR3 bases are TGTGCCAGCAGCTACAATTCACCCCTCCACTTT.